These T cell receptor beta chains were read from a single sample in a study of blood T cell repertoires in COVID-19. Assay used: immunoSEQ multiplex PCR; TCRdb lists only in-frame clones, some missing. Of 200,000 to 250,000 clones listed, 65% to 90% are singletons. The sample consisted of peripheral blood. These TCRs come from a woman aged 40 to 50 who had recovered from COVID-19. CDR3s include the opening cysteine and the closing phenylalanine or tryptophan. The D gene is left open where the match is weak. Clone size is stated in some rows and not others, as once, few, many or a class when expanded.

NA	NA	TRBV5-5	TRBJ2-3	CASSLPETDTQYF	TGTGCCAGCAGCTTGCCGGAGACAGATACGCAGTATTTT
NA	NA	TRBV28	TRBJ2-3	CASSPQRLGSTDTQYF	TGTGCCAGCAGTCCTCAGCGACTAGGGAGCACAGATACGCAGTATTTT
TRBD1	NA	TRBV10-3	TRBJ1-2	CAISDSGQGAIGGYTF	TGTGCCATCAGTGACTCAGGACAGGGGGCAATTGGTGGCTACACCTTC
NA	NA	TRBV7-9	TRBJ1-3	CASRPTGFGNTIYF	TGTGCCAGCAGACCCACAGGGTTTGGAAACACCATATATTTT
TRBD1	once	TRBV3-1/TRBV3-2	TRBJ1-1	CASSGTDLKAFF	TGTGCCAGCTCGGGGACAGACCTGAAAGCTTTCTTT
TRBD2	NA	TRBV19	TRBJ2-7	CASSELAGVFEQYF	TGTGCCAGTAGTGAACTAGCGGGGGTTTTCGAGCAGTACTTC
NA	NA	TRBV12-3/TRBV12-4	TRBJ2-7	CASSFGLYEQYF	TGTGCCAGCAGTTTTGGGCTCTACGAGCAGTACTTC
NA	few	TRBV10-3	TRBJ2-3	CAIRQGRGVSTDTQYF	TGTGCCATCAGGCAGGGACGCGGGGTGAGCACAGATACGCAGTATTTT
TRBD2	NA	TRBV5-4	TRBJ2-5	CASSTLGSGGHQETQYF	TGTGCCAGCAGCACCCTAGGTAGCGGGGGGCACCAAGAGACCCAGTACTTC
TRBD1	NA	TRBV27	TRBJ2-5	CASSLRTGGVETQYF	TGTGCCAGCAGTTTAAGGACAGGAGGAGTGGAGACCCAGTACTTC
NA	NA	TRBV6-5	TRBJ2-2	CASSRHTNTGELFF	TGTGCCAGCAGCCGACATACGAACACCGGGGAGCTGTTTTTT
TRBD1	NA	TRBV28	TRBJ2-5	CASRQTGTGWLVTQYF	TGTGCCAGCAGACAAACCGGGACAGGGTGGTTGGTGACCCAGTACTTC
TRBD1	once	TRBV4-3	TRBJ1-1	CASGYSTGGRAFF	TGCGCCAGCGGATATTCTACAGGGGGGAGAGCTTTCTTT
TRBD1	NA	TRBV4-3	TRBJ2-7	CASSQDKGTGSVQYF	TGCGCCAGCAGCCAAGACAAAGGGACAGGGTCTGTGCAGTACTTC
NA	NA	TRBV12-3/TRBV12-4	TRBJ2-7	CASTDRYYEQYF	TGTGCCAGCACTGACAGATACTACGAGCAGTACTTC
NA	NA	TRBV11-1	TRBJ2-1	CASSAPPSEQFF	TGTGCCAGCAGCGCCCCCCCGAGTGAGCAGTTCTTC
NA	NA	TRBV19	TRBJ1-5	CASSSNTPGNQPQHF	TGTGCCAGTAGCTCAAACACACCGGGTAATCAGCCCCAGCATTTT
NA	NA	TRBV18	TRBJ1-5	CASSRSGNQPQHF	TGTGCCAGCTCAAGGTCAGGAAATCAGCCCCAGCATTTT
TRBD1	NA	TRBV19	TRBJ1-2	CASRPGGGRIWGYTF	TGTGCCAGTAGGCCAGGGGGCGGCCGAATCTGGGGCTACACCTTC
TRBD2	NA	TRBV6-5	TRBJ2-1	CASSKIAGGQERQFF	TGTGCCAGCAGTAAGATAGCGGGGGGGCAGGAGCGGCAGTTCTTC
NA	NA	TRBV2	TRBJ2-1	CASSAMGQPYNEQFF	TGTGCCAGCAGTGCAATGGGACAACCCTACAATGAGCAGTTCTTC
NA	NA	TRBV27	TRBJ1-6	CASSPSRVFNSPLHF	TGTGCCAGCAGTCCCTCGCGGGTCTTTAATTCACCCCTCCACTTT
NA	NA	TRBV19	TRBJ1-5	CASSIHRDRSNQPQHF	TGTGCCAGTAGTATCCACAGGGACCGTAGCAATCAGCCCCAGCATTTT
NA	many	TRBV19	TRBJ1-3	CASSLIDSSGNTIYF	TGTGCCAGTAGTTTAATCGACAGCTCTGGAAACACCATATATTTT
TRBD1	NA	TRBV9	TRBJ1-1	CASSKQPGQYTEAFF	TGTGCCAGCAGCAAACAACCGGGACAGTACACTGAAGCTTTCTTT
NA	NA	TRBV11-2	TRBJ2-5	CASSFTSQETQYF	TGTGCCAGCAGCTTTACTAGCCAAGAGACCCAGTACTTC
NA	NA	TRBV18	TRBJ2-3	CASSPSSPEATDTQYF	TGTGCCAGCTCACCCTCGTCTCCGGAGGCGACGGATACGCAGTATTTT
NA	NA	TRBV3-1/TRBV3-2	TRBJ2-5	CASSQVAVSQETQYF	TGTGCCAGCAGCCAAGTCGCGGTCTCGCAAGAGACCCAGTACTTC
NA	NA	TRBV6-5	TRBJ1-6	CASSNGQTYNSPLHF	TGTGCCAGCAGTAACGGACAGACCTATAATTCACCCCTCCACTTT
TRBD1	NA	TRBV11-3	TRBJ2-3	CASSTGQGTDTQYF	TGTGCCAGCAGCACGGGACAGGGCACAGATACGCAGTATTTT
NA	NA	TRBV5-6	TRBJ2-5	CASSWTVQETQYF	TGTGCCAGCAGCTGGACAGTACAAGAGACCCAGTACTTC
NA	NA	TRBV19	TRBJ2-5	CASSILGLASQETQYF	TGTGCCAGTAGTATTCTTGGGCTAGCGTCGCAAGAGACCCAGTACTTC
NA	NA	TRBV19	TRBJ1-6	CASSIAGENSPLHF	TGTGCCAGTAGTATTGCCGGAGAAAATTCACCCCTCCACTTT
NA	NA	TRBV10-3	TRBJ2-1	CAISASSGGVSYNEQFF	TGTGCCATCAGTGCCTCCAGTGGCGGGGTTTCCTACAATGAGCAGTTCTTC
TRBD2	NA	TRBV7-9	TRBJ2-7	CASSFGEGSNEQYF	TGTGCCAGCAGCTTCGGGGAGGGGTCCAACGAGCAGTACTTC
NA	NA	TRBV28	TRBJ1-2	CASSLTPTVGYTF	TGTGCCAGCAGTTTAACCCCCACGGTGGGCTACACCTTC
NA	NA	TRBV20-1	TRBJ1-5	CSASFSRGRQPQHF	TGCAGTGCTAGTTTTTCCAGGGGTAGGCAGCCCCAGCATTTT
NA	NA	TRBV6-1	TRBJ1-5	CASRGGPYSNQPQHF	TGTGCCAGCAGGGGAGGCCCGTATAGCAATCAGCCCCAGCATTTT
TRBD1	NA	TRBV9	TRBJ1-4	CASSAPGQAGEKLFF	TGTGCCAGCAGCGCCCCGGGACAGGCCGGGGAAAAACTGTTTTTT
TRBD1	NA	TRBV9	TRBJ1-1	CASSSHRGLITEAFF	TGTGCCAGCAGCTCCCACAGGGGGCTGATCACTGAAGCTTTCTTT